The 16 T cell receptor beta chains below come from one sample, sequenced in a study of post-analysis software for immune sequencing data. Libraries were made from TCR beta cDNA, and they carried unique molecular identifiers. TCRdb re-derived calls from the PCR reads in MiXCR, one entry per CDR3 protein. The repertoire includes roughly 870,000 distinct CDR3 sequences, about 50% of them detected once, and approximately 4.2% sits in the top ten. For these receptors, no antigen is known. Study-level results: Five TRBV segments, TRBV5-6, TRBV5-1 and TRBV20-1 among them, were found more frequent in patients than controls.

The source material was blood. These receptors were obtained from a girl aged 10 to 17 with multiple sclerosis.

The rearrangement uses TRBV2 and TRBJ2-3; D unresolved. This CDR3 spans 18 amino acids. CDR1 is SNHLY, CDR2 FYNNEI, per germline. V lost 4 bases and J 0 bases, leaving 20 bases between the germline ends. The CDR3 loop reads CASSGESVRLHSTDTQYF. As DNA, the CDR3 is TGTGCCAGCAGTGGGGAAAGCGTAAGGCTACATAGCACAGATACGCAGTATTTT.

This clonotype was detected a few times. This chain connects TRBV28 to TRBJ2-1, with TRBD1 matching over 12 bases. Germline V gene sequence: CDR1 MDHEN, CDR2 SYDVKM. V lost 6 bases, J lost 2 bases, and 5 bases stayed unmatched. The CDR3 runs 16 residues. The CDR3 DNA sequence: TGTGCCAGCAGCGAGGGACAGGGGGCTCCCTACAATGAGCAGTTCTTC. Protein sequence: CASSEGQGAPYNEQFF.

The V and J genes are TRBV18 and TRBJ2-7, with 7 bases lining up with TRBD2. The CDR3 loop spans 14 amino acids. Germline CDR1 reads KGHSH; CDR2 reads LQKENI. V lost 3 bases, J lost 3 bases, and 5 bases stayed unmatched. Written as DNA, the CDR3 is TGTGCCAGCTCACCTGCGGGGGAAGGCTACGAGCAGTACTTC. Translation: CASSPAGEGYEQYF.

The J gene is TRBJ1-5, the V gene TRBV7-2, with D unresolved. This CDR3 is built from 15 residues. Germline lookup yields CDR1 SGHTA and CDR2 FQGNSA. V shed 1 base and J shed 2 bases, with 9 bases lying between them. As DNA, the CDR3 is TGTGCCAGCAGCTTAGGGGTGGTGGGCAATCAGCCCCAGCATTTT. Translated: CASSLGVVGNQPQHF.

The rearrangement uses TRBV7-8 and TRBJ2-4, with 9 bases fitting TRBD1. This CDR3 comprises 14 residues. J lost 3 bases, V lost 5 bases, and 2 bases had no gene match. CDR1 is SGHVS and CDR2 is FQNEAQ in the germline V gene. CDR3 region: CASSRGQGKNIQYF. The CDR3, as DNA: TGTGCCAGCAGCCGGGGACAGGGCAAAAACATTCAGTACTTC. Supplemented by reference TRBV7-8 and TRBJ2-4, the full variable domain reads GAGVSQSPRYKVAKRGQDVALRCDPISGHVSLFWYQQALGQGPEFLTYFQNEAQLDKSGLPSDRFFAERPEGSVSTLKIQRTQQEDSAVYLCASSRGQGKNIQYFGAGTRLSVL.

The chain uses TRBV18 and TRBJ2-5, with D possibly matching TRBD1 (5 bases). This CDR3 has 15 amino acids. Looked up from germline, CDR1 is KGHSH and CDR2 is LQKENI. Trimming removed 6 bases from V and 2 bases from J, with 16 bases in between. The CDR3 reads CASSHLARQQETQYF. CDR3 DNA: TGTGCCAGCTCGCACCTGGCGAGACAGCAAGAGACCCAGTACTTC. Combining the CDR3 with reference TRBV18 and TRBJ2-5 gives the whole variable domain NAGVMQNPRHLVRRRGQEARLRCSPMKGHSHVYWYRQLPEEGLKFMVYLQKENIIDESGMPKERFSAEFPKEGPSILRIQQVVRGDSAAYFCASSHLARQQETQYFGPGTRLLVL.

The chain is built from TRBV6-5 and TRBJ2-5; the D gene could be TRBD1 or TRBD2 (5 bases each). Germline V gene lookup returns CDR1 MNHEY and CDR2 SVGAGI. V lost 7 bases and J 5 bases, leaving 14 bases between the germline ends. There are 13 residues in the CDR3. The CDR3 bases are TGTGCCAGCACCCAACGAGGGGTGGAGACCCAGTACTTC. It specifies CASTQRGVETQYF.

This clonotype was seen a few times. The chain uses TRBV14 and TRBJ2-4, with 12 bases lining up with TRBD2. The J call is uncertain, as TRBJ2-5 better fits the DNA end. The CDR3 spans 15 residues. Germline CDR1 reads SGHDN; CDR2 reads FVKESK. The CDR3 region has the DNA TGTGCCAGCAGCCTCGGACTAGCGGGATCAGAGACCCAGTACTTC. Translation gives CASSLGLAGSETQYF.

This chain links TRBV7-3 with TRBJ2-3; 12 bases are a match to TRBD2. The V and J ends lost 5 bases and 2 bases, in that order; junction bases with no gene match: 5. Germline V gives CDR1 SGHTA, CDR2 FQGTGA. CDR3 length equals 16 residues. CDR3 DNA: TGTGCCAGCAGCCTTGGACTAGCGGGGTTCACAGATACGCAGTATTTT. As protein: CASSLGLAGFTDTQYF.

The chain links TRBV6-1 to TRBJ2-1, with D perhaps being TRBD1 or TRBD2 (6 bases each). Trimming removed 6 bases from V and 2 bases from J, with 17 bases in between. Germline V gene lookup returns CDR1 MNHNS and CDR2 SASEGT. The CDR3 has 16 amino acids. The CDR3 sequence: CASRLLGGTAYNEQFF. The CDR3 bases are TGTGCCAGCAGACTCCTGGGGGGCACCGCCTACAATGAGCAGTTCTTC.

This clonotype has more than one count but fewer than ten. The rearrangement joins TRBV10-3 to TRBJ1-5; no reliable D call. Trimming took 3 bases from V and 6 from J, leaving 6 bases between them. The CDR3 has 12 residues. Germline-derived CDR1 and CDR2 are ENHRY and SYGVKD. The CDR3 nucleotides read TGTGCCATCAGTGACCCGGGTCAGCCCCAGCATTTT. This encodes CAISDPGQPQHF.

The J gene is TRBJ2-3, the V gene TRBV11-2, with D possibly TRBD2 on 5 matching bases. This CDR3 spans 15 amino acids. Looked up from germline, CDR1 is SGHAT and CDR2 is FQNNGV. V lost 0 bases to trimming and J lost 4 bases, with 11 bases between them. The CDR3, as DNA: TGTGCCAGCAGCTTAGAAGGGAGTGAGTCAGATACGCAGTATTTT. This translates into CASSLEGSESDTQYF.

A single count supports this clonotype. The gene calls are TRBV6-5 and TRBJ1-1; D possibly corresponds to TRBD1 (5 bases). Germline CDR1 MNHEY, CDR2 SVGAGI. The CDR3 is made up of 14 amino acids. Trimming left V 7 bases short and J 1 base short, with 13 bases between. This CDR3 reads CASNPPGPNTEAFF. The CDR3 DNA is TGTGCCAGCAACCCACCGGGACCGAACACTGAAGCTTTCTTT.

V usage is TRBV5-1 and J usage is TRBJ2-3; D possibly matches TRBD1 or TRBD2 (5 bases each). Trimming removed 7 bases at V and 4 bases at J, with 28 bases between. The CDR3 is 18 amino acids. CDR1 is SGHRS and CDR2 is YFSETQ in the germline V gene. The DNA for the CDR3 is TGCGCCAGCGCGCCCCACCGGGACCTCTTAGGTCGGGCAGATACGCAGTATTTT. It translates to CASAPHRDLLGRADTQYF.

The sample holds a few counts of this clonotype. The chain is built from TRBV12-3 or TRBV12-4 and TRBJ1-4, with D perhaps TRBD1 (6 bases). The CDR3 has 15 amino acids. Trimming took 2 bases from V and 4 from J, leaving 11 bases between them. CDR3: CASSLRQEFNEKLFF. The CDR3, as DNA: TGTGCCAGCAGTTTAAGACAGGAATTTAATGAAAAACTGTTTTTT.

This chain joins TRBV27 and TRBJ2-7; TRBD2 matches 7 bases. Germline values: CDR1 MNHEY, CDR2 SMNVEV (reference sequence). The junction had 9 bases not matched to a gene; V was cut back by 7 bases and J by 3 bases. The CDR3 length is 14 residues. CDR3 residues: CASMSLAENYEQYF. CDR3 DNA sequence: TGTGCCAGCATGTCGCTAGCGGAGAACTACGAGCAGTACTTC.